This TCR beta chain originates from a study of T cells in Graves' hyperthyroidism and ophthalmopathy. Amplification targeted TCR beta CDR3 regions from RNA transcripts. In the first-round RT-PCR of the TCR CDR3, the HTBI primer set was used. TCRdb passed the multiplex PCR reads through MiXCR, listing each CDR3 protein once. The sample lists about 340,000 distinct CDR3 sequences; 21% were seen once. In this sample, this clonotype turned up many times. This CDR3 has 15 amino acids. The junction had 3 bases not matched to a gene; V was cut back by 0 bases and J by 3 bases. The V gene's germline CDR1 is SGHRS and CDR2 YFSETQ.

The chain employs TRBV5-1 and TRBJ2-7; the match to TRBD1 covers 10 bases. Sequenced sample: blood. This TCR came from a woman aged 45-60 years with Graves' hyperthyroidism. The DNA for the CDR3 is TGCGCCAGCAGCTTGGCGGGACAGGGGAGCTACGAGCAGTACTTC. Its protein product is CASSLAGQGSYEQYF.